What follows are 26 T cell receptor beta chains derived from one specimen sequenced in a study of OX40 agonist ivuxolimab in advanced cancers. Some clones are missing from TCRdb's copy, which holds only in-frame ones; the method was immunoSEQ multiplex PCR. The data contain approximately 30,000 clones, around nine tenths of them seen just once; the ten biggest clones take up around 29%. The material was CD4+ or CD8+ T cells sorted from blood, obtained in a trial of the OX40 agonist ivuxolimab. Receptor source: an adult with an advanced solid tumor such as melanoma, head and neck, liver or kidney cancer.

The chain joins TRBV29-1 to TRBJ2-2; D possibly matches TRBD1 or TRBD2 (5 bases each). Germline V CDR1 and CDR2: SQVTM, ANQGSEA. Trimming took 6 bases from V and 6 from J, leaving 20 bases between them. The CDR3 is made up of 15 amino acids. Here the CDR3 DNA reads TGCAGCGTCCTTCTAGCTCGGGTGGGACCCGGGGAGCTGTTTTTT. This codes for CSVLLARVGPGELFF.

The chain employs TRBV14 and TRBJ2-7; 14 bases fit TRBD2. Germline V gene data show CDR1 as SGHDN and CDR2 as FVKESK. Trimming took 3 bases from V and 2 from J; bases not matched to a gene: 0. This CDR3 spans 15 amino acids. CDR3 amino acids: CASSQGLAGAYEQYF. The CDR3 DNA reads TGTGCCAGCAGCCAGGGACTAGCGGGGGCCTACGAGCAGTACTTC.

This chain uses TRBV28 with TRBJ1-1, with D uncertain. Looked up from germline, CDR1 is MDHEN and CDR2 is SYDVKM. The V gene lost 2 bases and the J gene lost 1 base, with 8 bases spanning the gap. The CDR3 length is 14 residues. DNA for the CDR3: TGTGCCAGCAGTTTAGGGAAGGGGAACACTGAAGCTTTCTTT. Amino acids: CASSLGKGNTEAFF. Complete variable domain (other parts from reference TRBV28 and TRBJ1-1): DVKVTQSSRYLVKRTGEKVFLECVQDMDHENMFWYRQDPGLGLRLIYFSYDVKMKEKGDIPEGYSVSREKKERFSLILESASTNQTSMYLCASSLGKGNTEAFFGQGTRLTVV.

The chain recombines TRBV28 with TRBJ2-1, with unresolved D. CDR1 is MDHEN and CDR2 is SYDVKM in the germline V gene. There are 14 residues in the CDR3. The germline V and J ends were trimmed by 5 bases and 8 bases, with 16 bases remaining between them. The CDR3 is CASSPGLQRDEQFF. For the CDR3, the DNA is TGTGCCAGCAGTCCGGGCCTACAAAGGGATGAGCAGTTCTTC.

V and J are TRBV10-2 and TRBJ2-3; 7 positions agree with TRBD1. The CDR3 length is 15 residues. Trimming took 4 bases from V and 4 from J; bases not matched to a gene: 8. The germline CDR1 and CDR2 sequences are WSHSY and SAAADI. The CDR3 bases are TGCGCCAGCAGTGGGGCGTTAGGGGGCCCAGATACGCAGTATTTT. Its protein is CASSGALGGPDTQYF.

This clone was found once. The chain uses TRBV9 and TRBJ1-2; no firm D call. Germline loops: CDR1 SGDLS, CDR2 YYNGEE. There are 14 residues in the CDR3. V lost 3 bases to trimming and J lost 3 bases, with 12 bases between them. CDR3 sequence: CASSETDSYYGYTF. CDR3 DNA sequence: TGTGCCAGCAGCGAAACAGACTCTTACTATGGCTACACCTTC.

This chain uses TRBV14 with TRBJ2-1; a possible D gene is TRBD2 (5 bases). Germline CDR1 is SGHDN and CDR2 is FVKESK. Between the trimmed V and J ends, which lost 3 bases and 2 bases, there was a span of 11 bases. The length of the CDR3 is 15 residues. The CDR3 nucleotides read TGTGCCAGCAGCCATTTGGAGGACCCCTACAATGAGCAGTTCTTC. This encodes CASSHLEDPYNEQFF.

The V call is TRBV5-1, the J call TRBJ1-2; 8 bases fit TRBD1. V was clipped by 4 bases and J by 1 base; unmatched bases: 6. This CDR3 region has 15 residues. Per the germline V gene, CDR1 is SGHRS and CDR2 is YFSETQ. The CDR3 nucleotides read TGCGCCAGCAGCCCCAGGGACAGGCTTAACTATGGCTACACCTTC. Its protein product is CASSPRDRLNYGYTF.

The chain combines TRBV4-1 with TRBJ2-3; D may be TRBD1 or TRBD2 (5 bases each). The length of the CDR3 is 15 residues. Trimming cost V 0 bases and J 1 base, with 8 bases left between them. Germline CDR1 and CDR2: MGHRA and YSYEKL. The CDR3 DNA sequence: TGCGCCAGCAGCCAAGAAATGGGACGCACAGATACGCAGTATTTT. Amino acids: CASSQEMGRTDTQYF.

This clone was seen a handful of times. The chain uses TRBV29-1 and TRBJ2-7, with a weak D call TRBD1 (6 bases). The CDR3 length is 13 residues. V was clipped by 4 bases and J by 2 bases, with 12 bases between them. Germline assignment: CDR1 SQVTM and CDR2 ANQGSEA. In nucleotides, the CDR3 is TGCAGCGTTGTACAGGGCCCGGCCTACGAGCAGTACTTC. Amino acids: CSVVQGPAYEQYF.

Written as DNA, the CDR3 is TGTGCCAGCAGAGCGCCGGGGGGGGGCAACTATGGCTACACCTTC. This gives the protein CASRAPGGGNYGYTF. The chain is built from TRBV27 and TRBJ1-2, with D possibly matching TRBD1 (6 bases). Germline V gene sequence: CDR1 MNHEY, CDR2 SMNVEV (reference sequence). The CDR3 sequence is 15 residues long. Trimming left V 6 bases short and J 2 bases short, with 16 bases between.

The chain combines TRBV11-2 with TRBJ1-2; D perhaps matches TRBD1 (5 bases). Deletions cut 5 bases from V and 2 bases from J, with 12 bases between. The CDR3 spans 14 residues. Per germline, CDR1 SGHAT and CDR2 FQNNGV. The CDR3 region has the DNA TGTGCCAGCAGCCTTTGGGACGGCAACTATGGCTACACCTTC. As protein: CASSLWDGNYGYTF.

The gene calls are TRBV10-2 and TRBJ2-1, with a tentative D call TRBD2 (5 bases). Germline assignment: CDR1 WSHSY and CDR2 SAAADI. V was trimmed by 7 bases and J by 7 bases, leaving 20 bases between them. This CDR3 has 15 residues. CDR3 nucleotides: TGCGCCAGCAATCGGGTCCGGGAAGGGAATAATGAGCAGTTCTTC. Translated, it gives CASNRVREGNNEQFF.

This sequence joins TRBV9 and TRBJ2-1; D could derive from TRBD1 or TRBD2 (6 bases each). Germline CDR1 and CDR2: SGDLS and YYNGEE. This CDR3 contains 16 residues. V was shortened by 4 bases and J by 3 bases, with 17 bases between the two germline ends. The CDR3 reads CASSPRGGILYNEQFF. DNA for the CDR3: TGTGCCAGCAGCCCCAGGGGCGGGATCCTCTACAATGAGCAGTTCTTC.

This clone is categorized as medium-sized. The chain recombines TRBV5-4 with TRBJ2-2, with 8 bases that match TRBD1. CDR3 length: 16 residues. CDR1 and CDR2 (germline): SGHNT, YYREEE (reference sequence). After removal of 2 bases from V and 4 bases from J, the junction contained 7 bases not matched to a gene. CDR3: CASSLSDRGATGELFF. The CDR3 nucleotides read TGTGCCAGCAGCTTATCTGACAGGGGTGCCACCGGGGAGCTGTTTTTT.

V is TRBV15 and J is TRBJ2-1; no firm D call. CDR1 and CDR2 from the germline V gene are LNHNV and YYDKDF (reference sequence). With 6 bases removed from V and 1 base from J, the gap between germline ends came to 10 bases. The CDR3 length is 14 residues. The CDR3: CATRTSKSYNEQFF. DNA for the CDR3: TGTGCCACCAGAACGAGTAAGTCCTACAATGAGCAGTTCTTC.

The genes are TRBV27 and TRBJ2-1; the match to TRBD1 covers 9 bases. The CDR3 consists of 15 residues. The germline V gene has CDR1 MNHEY and CDR2 SMNVEV (reference sequence). Unmatched junction bases numbered 5, after V lost 4 bases and J lost 4 bases. The CDR3 protein is CASSYPGQGYNEQFF. In nucleotides, the CDR3 is TGTGCCAGCAGTTATCCGGGACAGGGATACAATGAGCAGTTCTTC.

This rearrangement joins TRBV11-2 to TRBJ2-7; D might be TRBD2 (5 bases). The CDR3 covers 13 residues. Trimming shortened V by 1 base and J by 6 bases, and 10 bases separated the two germline ends. The germline V gene has CDR1 SGHAT and CDR2 FQNNGV. Written as DNA, the CDR3 is TGTGCCAGCAGCTTAGGTCGGGATGGCGAGCAGTACTTC. It specifies CASSLGRDGEQYF.

The chain is built from TRBV6-5 and TRBJ1-2, with TRBD1 matching 7 bases. Germline assignment: CDR1 MNHEY and CDR2 SVGAGI. After removal of 0 bases from V and 7 bases from J, the junction contained 8 bases not matched to a gene. CDR3 length: 15 residues. In DNA form, the CDR3 reads TGTGCCAGCAGTTACTCGGTCGACAGGGTTGGTGGCTACACCTTC. Protein sequence: CASSYSVDRVGGYTF.

In nucleotides, the CDR3 is TGTGCCAGCAGCTTAACATCAGGGTTCTTTGTGGACAAAAACATTCAGTACTTC. This codes for CASSLTSGFFVDKNIQYF. The V gene is TRBV5-5, the J gene TRBJ2-4; D possibly corresponds to TRBD1 (5 bases). CDR1 and CDR2 (germline): SGHKS, YYEKEE (reference sequence). The CDR3 has 18 amino acids. Trimming took off 2 bases at V and 3 bases at J, with 21 bases between the two ends.

The chain has TRBV6-5 and TRBJ1-4; D possibly corresponds to TRBD1 (6 bases). Looked up from germline, CDR1 is MNHEY and CDR2 is SVGAGI. Between the trimmed V and J ends, which lost 2 bases and 8 bases, there was a span of 12 bases. The length of the CDR3 is 14 residues. CDR3 protein: CASSYGGAAEKLFF. DNA of the CDR3: TGTGCCAGCAGTTACGGGGGGGCGGCAGAAAAACTGTTTTTT.

J is TRBJ2-2 and V is TRBV7-9; 10 bases match TRBD2. Germline assignment: CDR1 SEHNR and CDR2 FQNEAQ (reference sequence). After removal of 5 bases from V and 6 bases from J, the junction contained 18 bases not matched to a gene. The CDR3 consists of 19 residues. The CDR3 sequence is CASSPFPSLAGEMAGELFF. The CDR3 DNA reads TGTGCCAGCAGCCCTTTCCCCTCCCTAGCGGGAGAGATGGCCGGGGAGCTGTTTTTT. Full variable domain (outside the CDR3, taken from reference TRBV7-9 and TRBJ2-2): DTGVSQNPRHKITKRGQNVTFRCDPISEHNRLYWYRQTLGQGPEFLTYFQNEAQLEKSRLLSDRFSAERPKGSFSTLEIQRTEQGDSAMYLCASSPFPSLAGEMAGELFFGEGSRLTVL.

V is TRBV30 and J is TRBJ1-2; D gene uncertain. This CDR3 contains 14 residues. Germline CDR1 reads GTSNPN; CDR2 reads SVGIG (reference sequence). Between the trimmed V and J ends, which lost 1 base and 6 bases, there was a span of 15 bases. CDR3 DNA sequence: TGTGCCTGGAGTGGGAGTTGGAAAAAGGATGGCTACACCTTC. It specifies CAWSGSWKKDGYTF. Together with reference TRBV30 and TRBJ1-2, the CDR3 gives the full variable domain: SQTIHQWPATLVQPVGSPLSLECTVEGTSNPNLYWYRQAAGRGLQLLFYSVGIGQISSEVPQNLSASRPQDRQFILSSKKLLLSDSGFYLCAWSGSWKKDGYTFGSGTRLTVV.

This chain joins TRBV9 and TRBJ1-4; the match to TRBD1 covers 7 bases. V was pared by 0 bases and J by 5 bases, with 4 bases of the junction left unmatched. Germline CDR1 and CDR2: SGDLS and YYNGEE. The CDR3 sequence is 15 residues long. CDR3 DNA sequence: TGTGCCAGCAGCGTAGTTACAGGGGAAAATGAAAAACTGTTTTTT. This encodes CASSVVTGENEKLFF.

This clone was counted a few times. The chain recombines TRBV2 with TRBJ1-1; a possible D gene is TRBD1 (5 bases). In germline, CDR1 is SNHLY, CDR2 FYNNEI. The V and J ends lost 10 bases and 1 base respectively, with 19 bases between them. The CDR3 loop spans 15 amino acids. The CDR3 reads CAKNGDASPNTEAFF. CDR3 sequence (DNA): TGTGCCAAAAACGGGGACGCAAGCCCGAACACTGAAGCTTTCTTT. The full variable domain, rest sourced from reference TRBV2 and TRBJ1-1, is EPEVTQTPSHQVTQMGQEVILRCVPISNHLYFYWYRQILGQKVEFLVSFYNNEISEKSEIFDDQFSVERPDGSNFTLKIRSTKLEDSAMYFCAKNGDASPNTEAFFGQGTRLTVV.

This clone has only one observation. This chain connects TRBV29-1 to TRBJ2-7; TRBD1 matches 8 bases. The junction had 4 bases not matched to a gene; V was cut back by 6 bases and J by 0 bases. Germline V gene sequence: CDR1 SQVTM, CDR2 ANQGSEA. The CDR3 totals 13 residues. CDR3 bases: TGCAGCGTGGATGACAGGGGCTCCTACGAGCAGTACTTC. As protein: CSVDDRGSYEQYF.